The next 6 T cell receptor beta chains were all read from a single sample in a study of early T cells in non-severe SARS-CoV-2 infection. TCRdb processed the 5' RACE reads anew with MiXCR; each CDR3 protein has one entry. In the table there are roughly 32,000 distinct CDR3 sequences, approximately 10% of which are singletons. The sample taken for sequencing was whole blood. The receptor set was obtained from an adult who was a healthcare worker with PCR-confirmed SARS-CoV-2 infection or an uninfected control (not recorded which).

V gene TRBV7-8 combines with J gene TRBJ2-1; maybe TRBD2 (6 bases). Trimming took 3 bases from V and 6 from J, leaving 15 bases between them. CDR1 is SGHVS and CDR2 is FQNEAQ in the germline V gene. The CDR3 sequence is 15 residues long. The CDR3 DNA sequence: TGTGCCAGCAGCTTTATTAGCGGTGTACTCAATGAGCAGTTCTTC. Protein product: CASSFISGVLNEQFF.

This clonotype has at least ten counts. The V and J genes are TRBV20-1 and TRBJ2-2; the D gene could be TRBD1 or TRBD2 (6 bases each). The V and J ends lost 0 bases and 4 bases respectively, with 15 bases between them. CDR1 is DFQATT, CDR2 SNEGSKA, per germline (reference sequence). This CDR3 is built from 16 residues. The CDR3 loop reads CSARDHVRGLTGELFF. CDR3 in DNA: TGCAGTGCTAGAGATCACGTCCGGGGGCTCACCGGGGAGCTGTTTTTT.

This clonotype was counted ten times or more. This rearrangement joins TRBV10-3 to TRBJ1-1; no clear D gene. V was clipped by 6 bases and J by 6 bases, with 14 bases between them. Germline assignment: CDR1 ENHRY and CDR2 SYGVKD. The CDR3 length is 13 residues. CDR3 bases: TGTGCCATCAGCGCACCCAGGTTCCCTGAAGCTTTCTTT. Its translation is CAISAPRFPEAFF.

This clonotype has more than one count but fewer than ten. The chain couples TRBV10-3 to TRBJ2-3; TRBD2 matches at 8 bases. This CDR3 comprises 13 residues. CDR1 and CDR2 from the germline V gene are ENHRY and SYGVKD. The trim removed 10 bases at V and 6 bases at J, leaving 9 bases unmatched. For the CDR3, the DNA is TGTGCCAGGGCGGGGGGACCGCTTGATACGCAGTATTTT. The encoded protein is CARAGGPLDTQYF.

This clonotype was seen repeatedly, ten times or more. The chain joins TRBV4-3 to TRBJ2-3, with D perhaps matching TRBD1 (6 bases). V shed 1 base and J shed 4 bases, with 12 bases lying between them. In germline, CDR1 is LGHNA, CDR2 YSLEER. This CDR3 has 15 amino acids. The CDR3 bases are TGCGCCAGCAGCCAAGGTCAGGGGCGCCCAGATACGCAGTATTTT. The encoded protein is CASSQGQGRPDTQYF.

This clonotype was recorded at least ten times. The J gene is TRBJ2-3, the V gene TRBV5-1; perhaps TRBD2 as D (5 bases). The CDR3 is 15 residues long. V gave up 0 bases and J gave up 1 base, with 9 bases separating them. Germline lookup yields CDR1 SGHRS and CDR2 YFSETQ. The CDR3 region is CASSLDGGGTDTQYF. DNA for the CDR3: TGCGCCAGCAGCTTGGACGGAGGCGGCACAGATACGCAGTATTTT.